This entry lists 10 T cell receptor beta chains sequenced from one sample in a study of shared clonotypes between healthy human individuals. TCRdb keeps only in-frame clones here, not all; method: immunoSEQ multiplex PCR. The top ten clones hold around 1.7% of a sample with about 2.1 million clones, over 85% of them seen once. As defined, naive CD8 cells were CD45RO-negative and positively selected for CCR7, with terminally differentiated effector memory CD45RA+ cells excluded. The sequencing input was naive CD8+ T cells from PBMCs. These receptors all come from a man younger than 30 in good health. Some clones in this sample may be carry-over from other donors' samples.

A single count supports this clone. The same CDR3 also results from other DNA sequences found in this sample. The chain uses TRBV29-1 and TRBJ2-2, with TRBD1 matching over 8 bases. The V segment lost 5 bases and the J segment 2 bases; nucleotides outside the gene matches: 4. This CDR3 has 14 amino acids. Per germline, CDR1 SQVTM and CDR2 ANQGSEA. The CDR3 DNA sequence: TGCAGCGTTAGAGACAGGGGAAACACCGGGGAGCTGTTTTTT. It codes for CSVRDRGNTGELFF.

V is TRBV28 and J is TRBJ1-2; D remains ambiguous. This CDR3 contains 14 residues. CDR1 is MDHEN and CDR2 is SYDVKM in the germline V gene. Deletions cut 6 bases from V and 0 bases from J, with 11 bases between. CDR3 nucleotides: TGTGCCAGCAGACCTCGGCAGACTAACTATGGCTACACCTTC. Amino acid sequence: CASRPRQTNYGYTF.

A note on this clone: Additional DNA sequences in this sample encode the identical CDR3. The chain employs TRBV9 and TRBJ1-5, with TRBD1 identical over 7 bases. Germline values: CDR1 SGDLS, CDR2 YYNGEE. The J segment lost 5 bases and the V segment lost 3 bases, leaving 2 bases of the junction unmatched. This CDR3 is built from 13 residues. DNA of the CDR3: TGTGCCAGCAGCGGCACAGGGGATCAGCCCCAGCATTTT. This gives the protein CASSGTGDQPQHF.

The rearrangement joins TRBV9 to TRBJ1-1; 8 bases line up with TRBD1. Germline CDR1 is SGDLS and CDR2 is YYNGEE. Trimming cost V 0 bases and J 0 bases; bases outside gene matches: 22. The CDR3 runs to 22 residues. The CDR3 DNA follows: TGTGCCAGCAGCGTAGCTTCTCAGGGGGCCGGAGAACTCGGTACCATGAACACTGAAGCTTTCTTT. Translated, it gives CASSVASQGAGELGTMNTEAFF.

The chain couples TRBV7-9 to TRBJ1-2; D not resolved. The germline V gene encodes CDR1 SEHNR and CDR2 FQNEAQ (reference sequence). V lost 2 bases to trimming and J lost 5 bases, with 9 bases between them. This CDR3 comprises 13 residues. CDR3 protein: CASSLSSAYGYTF. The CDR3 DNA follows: TGTGCCAGCAGCTTAAGCAGTGCTTATGGCTACACCTTC.

This CDR3 reads CASSYSAISGYTF. CDR3 bases: TGTGCCAGCAGTTACTCGGCAATTAGTGGCTACACCTTC. The J gene is TRBJ1-2, the V gene TRBV6-5; D is ambiguous. V gave up 0 bases and J gave up 7 bases, with 9 bases separating them. The CDR3 totals 13 residues. Per the germline V gene, CDR1 is MNHEY and CDR2 is SVGAGI.

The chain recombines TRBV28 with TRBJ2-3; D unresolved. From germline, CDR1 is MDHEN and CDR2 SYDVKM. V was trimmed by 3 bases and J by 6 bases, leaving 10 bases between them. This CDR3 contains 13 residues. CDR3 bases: TGTGCCAGCAGTTTGTTGCGGAAGGATACGCAGTATTTT. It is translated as CASSLLRKDTQYF.

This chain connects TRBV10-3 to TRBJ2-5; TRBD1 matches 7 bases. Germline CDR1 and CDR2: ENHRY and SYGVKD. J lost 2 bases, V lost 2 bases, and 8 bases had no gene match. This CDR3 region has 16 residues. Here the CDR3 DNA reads TGTGCCATCAGTGAGACGGGACAGCGAAGTCAAGAGACCCAGTACTTC. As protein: CAISETGQRSQETQYF.

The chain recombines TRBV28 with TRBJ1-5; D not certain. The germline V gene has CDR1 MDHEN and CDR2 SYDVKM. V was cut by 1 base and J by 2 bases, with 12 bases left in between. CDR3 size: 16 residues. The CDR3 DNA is TGTGCCAGCAGTTTATCGATAGCAGGCGGCAATCAGCCCCAGCATTTT. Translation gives CASSLSIAGGNQPQHF.

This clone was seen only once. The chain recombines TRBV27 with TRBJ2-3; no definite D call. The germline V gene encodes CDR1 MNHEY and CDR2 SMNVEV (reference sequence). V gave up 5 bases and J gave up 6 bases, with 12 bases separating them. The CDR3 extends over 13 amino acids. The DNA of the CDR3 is TGTGCCAGCAGTCCCTTAGACCTGGATACGCAGTATTTT. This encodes CASSPLDLDTQYF.